This TCR beta chain emerged from a study of shared clonotypes between healthy human individuals. About the research overall: Plates per donor: three CD4 naive, three CD4 memory, two CD8 naive, one CD8 memory. Study outcomes and limitations: A handful of donors showed sharing of 4.5% to 6% of naive CD4 clonotypes.

The naive CD8 fraction comprised CD45RO-negative cells positively selected for CCR7 and excluded terminally differentiated effector memory CD45RA+ cells. Study donors comprised healthy, HIV-negative adults devoid of recent acute infection or vaccination. The germline V gene has CDR1 SGHVS and CDR2 FQNEAQ. Trimming at V came to 5 bases and at J to 3 bases, leaving 6 bases not matched to a gene. The CDR3 sequence is 15 residues long. Profiled with immunoSEQ multiplex PCR; TCRdb holds only in-frame clones, not every one. The top ten hold less than 1.5% of the sample, which has about 2 million clones, about 95% seen once. Comment on this clone: What it binds is not known.

This TCR came from a man aged 18 to 29 in good health. The sequenced material came from naive CD8+ T cells sorted from blood. The rearrangement uses TRBV7-8 and TRBJ2-2; TRBD2 aligns across 7 bases. Written as DNA, the CDR3 is TGTGCCAGCAGCAGTAGCGGGTCATACACCGGGGAGCTGTTTTTT. Translating it yields CASSSSGSYTGELFF.